A single sample is the source of the 17 T cell receptor beta chains below, sequenced in a study of T cells after yellow fever vaccination (dated by TCRdb to 2018 to 2020). The library was generated by 5' RACE. The sequencer listed for this sample is Illumina HiSeq 2500. TCRdb reworked the public reads: Q25 trimming with fastp, MiXCR clone assembly, productive beta chains retained. Every distinct CDR3 protein forms one entry, paired with its most common genes and DNA. Within this sample are 110,000 or so distinct CDR3 sequences, with 5.5% to 8% of them counted one time only. The ten largest clones add up to 2.7% of the sample. The treatment or condition label here, explained by the study, means: live attenuated yellow fever vaccine strain. This specimen was CD4+ T cells sorted from PBMCs, taken around 45 days after the first yellow fever vaccination. The receptor set was obtained from a man between 18 and 29 years old who received the YFV17D yellow fever vaccine.

In this sample, this clonotype turned up many times. The gene calls are TRBV5-1 and TRBJ2-2; tentatively, D is TRBD1 or TRBD2 (5 bases each). The germline V gene has CDR1 SGHRS and CDR2 YFSETQ. With 0 bases removed from V and 5 bases from J, the gap between germline ends came to 14 bases. The CDR3 consists of 16 residues. The CDR3 DNA reads TGCGCCAGCAGCTTGGCGCCGGGACGCACGACCGGGGAGCTGTTTTTT. It yields the protein CASSLAPGRTTGELFF.

The rearrangement links TRBV4-3 to TRBJ1-1; D is possibly TRBD1 (5 bases). The germline CDR1 and CDR2 sequences are LGHNA and YSLEER. This CDR3 contains 13 residues. Deletions cut 0 bases from V and 8 bases from J, with 10 bases between. The DNA for the CDR3 is TGCGCCAGCAGCCAAGAATACAGGACCGAAGCTTTCTTT. This gives the protein CASSQEYRTEAFF.

This clonotype appeared many times. The chain links TRBV7-2 to TRBJ1-2, with D uncertain. The CDR3 is made up of 12 amino acids. V was shortened by 2 bases and J by 6 bases, with 7 bases between the two germline ends. CDR1 SGHTA and CDR2 FQGNSA come from the germline V gene. Here the CDR3 reads CASSLLWDGYTF. CDR3 coding DNA: TGTGCCAGCAGCTTACTTTGGGATGGCTACACCTTC.

This clonotype was picked up many times. The V gene is TRBV3-1, the J gene TRBJ2-2; D unresolved. The germline V and J ends were trimmed by 3 bases and 4 bases, with 3 bases remaining between them. Germline-derived CDR1 and CDR2 are LGHDT and YNNKEL (reference sequence). This CDR3 spans 12 amino acids. DNA of the CDR3: TGTGCCAGCAGCCACTTCACCGGGGAGCTGTTTTTT. It is translated as CASSHFTGELFF.

The gene calls are TRBV6-1 and TRBJ2-3; 8 bases are shared with TRBD2. This CDR3 region has 15 residues. Looked up from germline, CDR1 is MNHNS and CDR2 is SASEGT. V was clipped by 4 bases and J by 2 bases; unmatched bases: 5. Here the CDR3 DNA reads TGTGCCAGCAGTGTGATGCGGGGGGTCACAGATACGCAGTATTTT. It translates to CASSVMRGVTDTQYF.

The sample holds a few counts of this clonotype. This sequence joins TRBV20-1 and TRBJ2-7; D ambiguous. The germline gives CDR1 DFQATT, CDR2 SNEGSKA (reference sequence). V lost 5 bases and J lost 3, with 11 bases in between. The CDR3 totals 12 residues. The CDR3 DNA reads as TGCAGTGCTCACTATTCTCTCTACGAGCAGTACTTC. Translation gives CSAHYSLYEQYF.

This clonotype was counted at least ten times. This chain joins TRBV20-1 and TRBJ2-7; D is perhaps TRBD1 (6 bases). CDR1 is DFQATT and CDR2 is SNEGSKA in the germline V gene (reference sequence). This CDR3 is 15 amino acids long. The V end was cut by 1 base, the J end by 3 bases, with 16 bases between. Here the CDR3 DNA reads TGCAGTGCTAGAGGAGGGGGAAGGTTCGACTACGAGCAGTACTTC. Protein sequence: CSARGGGRFDYEQYF.

Regarding this clonotype: Being one base from a much bigger clone, this may be a read error. CDR3 protein: CASSVNGIPYGYTF. The CDR3, as DNA: TGTGCCAGCAGTGTAAATGGGATCCCCTATGGCTACACCTTC. This chain connects TRBV2 to TRBJ1-2; D ambiguous. The germline V gene encodes CDR1 SNHLY and CDR2 FYNNEI. The CDR3 runs 14 residues. The V gene lost 4 bases and the J gene lost 4 bases, with 13 bases spanning the gap.

This clonotype was counted at least ten times. The CDR3 DNA follows: TGCGCCAGCAGCTTCAATCGGGGGCTTGGAGAGACCCAGTACTTC. This encodes CASSFNRGLGETQYF. The rearrangement uses TRBV5-1 and TRBJ2-5; D may match TRBD1 or TRBD2 (6 bases each). Between the trimmed V and J ends, which lost 2 bases and 4 bases, there was a span of 15 bases. Germline V CDR1 and CDR2: SGHRS, YFSETQ. This CDR3 has 15 residues.

This clonotype came up many times. V gene TRBV7-2 combines with J gene TRBJ2-1; perhaps TRBD2 as D (5 bases). This CDR3 region has 16 residues. The V end lost 1 base, the J end lost 6 bases, and 16 bases lay between the germline ends. The germline V gene encodes CDR1 SGHTA and CDR2 FQGNSA. CDR3 bases: TGTGCCAGCAGCTTAGACCGGGATCAGGTCGTCAATGAGCAGTTCTTC. The encoded protein is CASSLDRDQVVNEQFF.

This clonotype was recorded at least ten times. This sequence joins TRBV11-2 and TRBJ2-1, with no clear D. V was shortened by 0 bases and J by 2 bases, with 11 bases between the two germline ends. CDR1 SGHAT and CDR2 FQNNGV come from the germline V gene. The CDR3 consists of 16 residues. The CDR3 loop is CASSLEANYAYNEQFF. CDR3 sequence (DNA): TGTGCCAGCAGCTTAGAAGCTAACTACGCCTACAATGAGCAGTTCTTC. The variable domain in full, completed from reference TRBV11-2 and TRBJ2-1, reads EAGVAQSPRYKIIEKRQSVAFWCNPISGHATLYWYQQILGQGPKLLIQFQNNGVVDDSQLPKDRFSAERLKGVDSTLKIQPAKLEDSAVYLCASSLEANYAYNEQFFGPGTRLTVL.

This clonotype was recorded many times. The V and J genes are TRBV20-1 and TRBJ2-7, with 11 bases that match TRBD1. The germline gives CDR1 DFQATT, CDR2 SNEGSKA (reference sequence). Trimming removed 4 bases from V and 3 bases from J; junction bases left unmatched: 11. This CDR3 region has 16 residues. The CDR3 loop is CSATQYRDRGIYEQYF. The CDR3, as DNA: TGCAGTGCTACCCAATACCGGGACAGGGGGATCTACGAGCAGTACTTC.

This clonotype was picked up many times. CDR3 nucleotide sequence: TGCGCCAGCAGCTGGATGGTAGCGGGGGACAATGAGCAGTTCTTC. This translates into CASSWMVAGDNEQFF. The chain uses TRBV5-1 and TRBJ2-1; TRBD2 agrees at 9 bases. The ends lost 3 bases at V and 5 bases at J; junction bases unmatched: 6. The CDR3 contains 15 residues. Germline loops: CDR1 SGHRS, CDR2 YFSETQ. The variable domain in full, completed from reference TRBV5-1 and TRBJ2-1, reads KAGVTQTPRYLIKTRGQQVTLSCSPISGHRSVSWYQQTPGQGLQFLFEYFSETQRNKGNFPGRFSGRQFSNSRSEMNVSTLELGDSALYLCASSWMVAGDNEQFFGPGTRLTVL.

The rearrangement uses TRBV7-2 and TRBJ1-2; weak D call: TRBD1 (6 bases). The CDR3 covers 14 residues. Germline CDR1 and CDR2: SGHTA and FQGNSA. The V and J ends lost 5 bases and 1 base respectively, with 11 bases between them. Here the CDR3 DNA reads TGTGCCAGCAGCCGGGGACACCTTAACTATGGCTACACCTTC. Translation gives CASSRGHLNYGYTF. Full variable domain (missing parts from reference TRBV7-2 and TRBJ1-2): GAGVSQSPSNKVTEKGKDVELRCDPISGHTALYWYRQSLGQGLEFLIYFQGNSAPDKSGLPSDRFSAERTGGSVSTLTIQRTQQEDSAVYLCASSRGHLNYGYTFGSGTRLTVV.

This clonotype was detected a few times. The rearrangement links TRBV5-4 to TRBJ2-2, with 11 nucleotides matching TRBD1. This CDR3 has 15 amino acids. The germline CDR1 and CDR2 sequences are SGHNT and YYREEE (reference sequence). The ends lost 3 bases at V and 7 bases at J; junction bases unmatched: 5. The CDR3 DNA sequence: TGTGCCAGCAGCTCTGGACAGGGGGCTGGCGGGGAGCTGTTTTTT. Translation gives CASSSGQGAGGELFF.

This clonotype came up many times. The genes are TRBV7-2 and TRBJ2-3; D may correspond to TRBD1 or TRBD2 (5 bases each). The germline V gene encodes CDR1 SGHTA and CDR2 FQGNSA. The CDR3 has 15 amino acids. Trimming took 4 bases from V and 6 from J, leaving 17 bases between them. The CDR3 region has the DNA TGTGCCAGCAGCTGGACAACGGGGATTGGCGATACGCAGTATTTT. Its translation: CASSWTTGIGDTQYF.

Details on this clonotype: At one of its ends the junction is not consistent with the germline gene, which may arise from a read error. The rearrangement uses TRBV5-5 and TRBJ2-6, with D unclear. The CDR3 runs 14 residues. Germline V gives CDR1 SGHKS, CDR2 YYEKEE (reference sequence). The CDR3 region is CASTLLSGANVLTF. The CDR3 DNA follows: TGTGCCAGCACCTTGCTCTCGGGGGCCAACGTCCTGACTTTC.